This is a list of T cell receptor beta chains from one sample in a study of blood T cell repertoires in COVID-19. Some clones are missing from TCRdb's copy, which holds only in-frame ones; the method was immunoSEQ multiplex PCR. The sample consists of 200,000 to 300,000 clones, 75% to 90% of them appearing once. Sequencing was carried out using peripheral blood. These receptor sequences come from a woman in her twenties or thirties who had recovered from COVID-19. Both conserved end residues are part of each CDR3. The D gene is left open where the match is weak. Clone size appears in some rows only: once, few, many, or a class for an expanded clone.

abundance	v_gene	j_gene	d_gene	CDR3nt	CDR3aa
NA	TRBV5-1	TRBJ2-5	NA	TGCGCCAGCAGCTTGGACCCGGGGGAAGAGACCCAGTACTTC	CASSLDPGEETQYF
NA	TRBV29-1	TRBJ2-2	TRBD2	TGCAGCGTTAGCGGGGGGCTGAACACCGGGGAGCTGTTTTTT	CSVSGGLNTGELFF
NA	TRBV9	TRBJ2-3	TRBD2	TGTGCCAGCAGCGTAGGACGGGGGGTCACAGATACGCAGTATTTT	CASSVGRGVTDTQYF
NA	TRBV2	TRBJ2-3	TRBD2	TGTGCCAGCAGTGAAGCTGGCGGGGGGGCCCCTAATACGCAGTATTTT	CASSEAGGGAPNTQYF
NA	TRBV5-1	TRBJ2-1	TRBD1	TGCGCCAGCAGGCGTGGACAGGGTCAGATCAATGAGCAGTTCTTC	CASRRGQGQINEQFF
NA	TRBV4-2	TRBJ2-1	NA	TGTGCCAGCAGCCAAGGGGACACCTACAATGAGCAGTTCTTC	CASSQGDTYNEQFF
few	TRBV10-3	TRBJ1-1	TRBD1	TGTGCCATCAGCGCACAGGGGGGGAATACTGAAGCTTTCTTT	CAISAQGGNTEAFF
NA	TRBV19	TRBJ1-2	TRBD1	TGTGCCAGTGCGACCGGGACAGGGGATAACTATGGCTACACCTTC	CASATGTGDNYGYTF
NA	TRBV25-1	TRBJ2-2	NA	TGTGCCAGCAGTGGGCTCAAAGACACCGGGGAGCTGTTTTTT	CASSGLKDTGELFF
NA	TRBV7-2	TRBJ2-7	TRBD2	TGTGCCAGCAGCCTCAGCGGGACGACCTCCTACGAGCAGTACTTC	CASSLSGTTSYEQYF